The entry below describes one T cell receptor beta chain. The antigen it recognizes is unknown. Qualities for individual bases were not recorded, and no much larger clone is one base off. The collaborating institutions used their own protocols to collect whole blood in K2EDTA tubes. For TCRbeta analysis, collaborators shipped samples as frozen whole blood, isolated PBMCs, or DNA extracted from either of those sample types. The entry originates in a study of blood T cell repertoires in COVID-19 (dated by TCRdb to the early 2020s). For the wider study: Samples covering the acute and convalescent phases of COVID-19 were provided by collaborators in the United States, Italy and Spain. HLA class I and class II types, where available, came from metadata supplied by the sample provider rather than from assay-based typing. Deeply sampled blood TCRbeta repertoires from subjects exposed to, actively infected with, or recovered from COVID-19 were included in the dataset. The material from the prospective study consisted of cDNA or gDNA derived from T cells, B-cell-depleted T cells, or PBMCs. Nearly every sample came with metadata listing a de-identified subject ID, COVID-19 status, age in years and sex. The repertoires were made available in a free public database intended to serve as a resource for research on the immune response to SARS-CoV-2. Samples came from the ongoing ImmuneRACE study (first 160 participants) plus 1,254 subjects from 6 global collaborators.

V loses 3 bases of germline sequence and J loses 2 bases, and the interval between the two ends is 17 bases. The CDR3, from cysteine to phenylalanine, totals 17 residues. Only the CDR3 portion is preserved as DNA: 51 bases, with reading frame beginning at the first base. The germline V gene provides CDR1 KGHSH and CDR2 LQKENI. Paper-wide results and their limitations: The amount of clinical and demographic metadata varied by source and participant and was provided uncurated.

TCRbeta CDR3 regions were amplified from genomic DNA by means of the immunoSEQ Assay, a bias-controlled multiplex PCR. The original methods were these. Within the assay, amplification of reference gene primers was used to estimate how many nucleated cells each sample contained. Sequence reads were collapsed and filtered to measure the absolute abundance of every unique TCRbeta CDR3 rearrangement. For each sample, productive Simpson clonality was calculated by taking the square root of Simpson's diversity index across productive rearrangements. The clones in this table, taken by TCRdb from immuneACCESS, are in-frame only. Not every clone is retained; where verified, under half of the shortfall comes from an unresolved V gene, and the cause of the rest is unknown. V, J and clone size were drawn from that table, and D and trimming were deduced from the DNA. The sample has 150,000 to 200,000 clones on record, approximately 85% of them singletons. Of the sample, 9.5% to 11% is held by the ten largest clones.

The rearrangement combines TRBV18 with TRBJ1-5; TRBD1 is perhaps the D gene, given 6 matching bases. The sequenced sample was peripheral blood. This TCR came from a man aged 55 to 70 with active or convalescent COVID-19. The nucleotides read TGTGCCAGCTCACCCGGTGGGGCAGGGGCCGGCAATCAGCCCCAGCATTTT. This yields the protein CASSPGGAGAGNQPQHF.